These 22 T cell receptor beta chains were all obtained from the same sample, sequenced in a study of blood T cell repertoires in COVID-19. Clones were sequenced by immunoSEQ multiplex PCR, and TCRdb holds only the in-frame ones, with some missing. The profile covers about 140,000 clones, with around 86% appearing a single time and 1.5% to 2% taken by the ten largest. Sequences were obtained from peripheral blood. The receptors derive from a human donor in a cohort sampled during active COVID-19.

This chain joins TRBV7-2 and TRBJ1-2; the D is unclear. Trimming left V 0 bases short and J 8 bases short, with 10 bases between. The CDR3 has 13 amino acids. Germline CDR1 is SGHTA and CDR2 is FQGNSA. CDR3 sequence reads: CASSLAGSGGYTF. DNA for the CDR3: TGTGCCAGCAGCTTAGCGGGGTCGGGAGGCTACACCTTC.

The chain employs TRBV28 and TRBJ2-5; 7 bases agree with TRBD1. Germline loops: CDR1 MDHEN, CDR2 SYDVKM. V gave up 5 bases and J gave up 3 bases; unmatched junction bases: 3. This CDR3 comprises 13 residues. The CDR3 sequence is CASSRQGEETQYF. CDR3 nucleotide sequence: TGTGCCAGCAGTAGGCAGGGGGAAGAGACCCAGTACTTC.

The rearrangement uses TRBV28 and TRBJ1-4; D gene ambiguous. There are 14 residues in the CDR3. Germline-derived CDR1 and CDR2 are MDHEN and SYDVKM. Trimming cost V 7 bases and J 8 bases, with 17 bases left between them. This CDR3 is CASTTGGRGEKLFF. The CDR3 DNA reads TGTGCCAGCACTACCGGAGGGAGAGGGGAAAAACTGTTTTTT.

The table lists this clone with a count of one. Other DNA sequences in the same sample also yield this CDR3. This chain uses TRBV5-1 with TRBJ2-1; 7 nucleotides match TRBD1. Germline loops: CDR1 SGHRS, CDR2 YFSETQ. V lost 0 bases, J lost 3 bases, and 3 bases stayed unmatched. The CDR3 covers 15 residues. The DNA of the CDR3 is TGCGCCAGCAGCTTGGAGGGGGCCGGCTACAATGAGCAGTTCTTC. Its translation: CASSLEGAGYNEQFF. Full variable domain (remainder filled in from reference TRBV5-1 and TRBJ2-1): KAGVTQTPRYLIKTRGQQVTLSCSPISGHRSVSWYQQTPGQGLQFLFEYFSETQRNKGNFPGRFSGRQFSNSRSEMNVSTLELGDSALYLCASSLEGAGYNEQFFGPGTRLTVL.

This sequence joins TRBV2 and TRBJ2-1, with a possible D match to TRBD2 (6 bases). CDR1 is SNHLY, CDR2 FYNNEI, per germline. Trimming shortened V by 6 bases and J by 0 bases, and 9 bases separated the two germline ends. This CDR3 is 14 amino acids long. CDR3 DNA sequence: TGTGCCAGCAGCGACGGGGGCTCCTACAATGAGCAGTTCTTC. It yields the protein CASSDGGSYNEQFF.

This chain joins TRBV3-1 (or the pseudogene TRBV3-2) and TRBJ1-3; 10 positions agree with TRBD1. CDR3 length equals 17 residues. CDR1 is LGHDT, CDR2 YNNKEL, per germline (reference sequence). V was clipped by 1 base and J by 3 bases; unmatched bases: 6. CDR3 sequence reads: CASSQVTGGANGNTIYF. The CDR3 DNA reads as TGTGCCAGCAGCCAAGTGACAGGGGGCGCGAATGGAAACACCATATATTTT.

The chain links TRBV7-3 to TRBJ2-7, with 11 bases aligning to TRBD2. CDR3 size: 14 residues. Germline CDR1 and CDR2: SGHTA and FQGTGA. V gave up 5 bases and J gave up 3 bases; unmatched junction bases: 3. The CDR3 here is CASSATSGSYEQYF. In nucleotides, the CDR3 is TGTGCCAGCAGCGCTACTAGCGGGAGCTACGAGCAGTACTTC.

The chain carries TRBV2 and TRBJ2-3, with 7 nucleotides matching TRBD1. The germline V gene has CDR1 SNHLY and CDR2 FYNNEI. After removal of 6 bases from V and 4 bases from J, the junction contained 4 bases not matched to a gene. The CDR3 sequence is 13 residues long. The DNA of the CDR3 is TGTGCCAGCAGACAGGGGTGGCCAGATACGCAGTATTTT. This codes for CASRQGWPDTQYF. Full variable domain (outside the CDR3, taken from reference TRBV2 and TRBJ2-3): EPEVTQTPSHQVTQMGQEVILRCVPISNHLYFYWYRQILGQKVEFLVSFYNNEISEKSEIFDDQFSVERPDGSNFTLKIRSTKLEDSAMYFCASRQGWPDTQYFGPGTRLTVL.

The chain is built from TRBV3-1 (or the pseudogene TRBV3-2) and TRBJ2-7; D is perhaps TRBD2 (6 bases). Per the germline V gene, CDR1 is LGHDT and CDR2 is YNNKEL (reference sequence). Trimming cost V 6 bases and J 5 bases, with 17 bases left between them. The CDR3 runs 14 residues. In DNA form, the CDR3 reads TGTGCCAGCAGGACTTCCGGGAGTGTTCACGAGCAGTACTTC. This gives the protein CASRTSGSVHEQYF.

This rearrangement joins TRBV6-1 to TRBJ1-5; D is ambiguous. This CDR3 has 15 amino acids. Germline CDR1 reads MNHNS; CDR2 reads SASEGT. V was pared by 0 bases and J by 5 bases, with 11 bases between. The CDR3 region is CASSEAPGVDQPQHF. The CDR3 coding sequence is TGTGCCAGCAGTGAAGCCCCGGGAGTCGATCAGCCCCAGCATTTT.

The V gene is TRBV7-3, the J gene TRBJ2-1; D call uncertain. With 2 bases removed from V and 8 bases from J, the gap between germline ends came to 13 bases. Germline V gene data show CDR1 as SGHTA and CDR2 as FQGTGA. The CDR3 covers 14 residues. The CDR3 DNA sequence: TGTGCCAGCAGCTTAGACGTCGGAGTTGATGAGCAGTTCTTC. It codes for CASSLDVGVDEQFF.

The chain joins TRBV7-2 to TRBJ1-5; possible D gene TRBD1, 5 bases. The germline CDR1 and CDR2 sequences are SGHTA and FQGNSA. The CDR3 runs 15 residues. Trimming left V 5 bases short and J 0 bases short, with 11 bases between. The chain's CDR3 is CASSRQGDSNQPQHF. DNA of the CDR3: TGTGCCAGCAGCCGTCAGGGTGATAGCAATCAGCCCCAGCATTTT.

The chain uses TRBV15 and TRBJ2-2, with D hard to call. Germline V lookup: CDR1 LNHNV, CDR2 YYDKDF (reference sequence). This CDR3 has 16 amino acids. V was cut by 1 base and J by 6 bases, with 15 bases left in between. This chain's CDR3 is CATSRGRGIIAGELFF. CDR3 coding DNA: TGTGCCACCAGCAGAGGACGCGGTATCATAGCCGGGGAGCTGTTTTTT. The full variable domain, completed using reference TRBV15 and TRBJ2-2, is DAMVIQNPRYQVTQFGKPVTLSCSQTLNHNVMYWYQQKSSQAPKLLFHYYDKDFNNEADTPDNFQSRRPNTSFCFLDIRSPGLGDTAMYLCATSRGRGIIAGELFFGEGSRLTVL.

The rearrangement links TRBV19 to TRBJ2-7; weak D call: TRBD1 (6 bases). The germline CDR1 and CDR2 sequences are LNHDA and SQIVND (reference sequence). CDR3 length: 13 amino acids. The germline V and J ends were trimmed by 3 bases and 6 bases, with 12 bases remaining between them. The CDR3 loop is CASSINRESEQYF. The CDR3 DNA is TGTGCCAGTAGTATTAACAGGGAAAGCGAGCAGTACTTC.

The chain links TRBV7-2 to TRBJ2-7; 8 nucleotides align to TRBD2. Germline trimming cut 4 bases from V and 2 bases from J; bases unmatched to any gene: 7. This CDR3 comprises 15 residues. Germline CDR1 SGHTA, CDR2 FQGNSA. The CDR3 here is CASSSLAGSTYEQYF. The CDR3 bases are TGTGCCAGCAGCTCGTTAGCGGGATCGACCTACGAGCAGTACTTC.

This chain uses TRBV19 with TRBJ1-1; 7 bases match TRBD1. V shed 2 bases and J 3 bases; nucleotides not matched to a gene: 9. Germline loops: CDR1 LNHDA, CDR2 SQIVND (reference sequence). This CDR3 comprises 16 residues. CDR3 nucleotide sequence: TGTGCCAGTAGTATACTAGGCGTGGGGACAGACACTGAAGCTTTCTTT. Residues: CASSILGVGTDTEAFF.

The chain couples TRBV5-4 to TRBJ2-5; D not certain. The CDR3 covers 13 residues. Germline CDR1 is SGHNT and CDR2 is YYREEE (reference sequence). V was pared by 1 base and J by 2 bases, with 6 bases between. The CDR3 nucleotides read TGTGCCAGCAGCTTGAACCAGCAAGAGACCCAGTACTTC. Its protein is CASSLNQQETQYF. Full variable domain (outside the CDR3, taken from reference TRBV5-4 and TRBJ2-5): ETGVTQSPTHLIKTRGQQVTLRCSSQSGHNTVSWYQQALGQGPQFIFQYYREEENGRGNFPPRFSGLQFPNYSSELNVNALELDDSALYLCASSLNQQETQYFGPGTRLLVL.

J is TRBJ2-3 and V is TRBV27, with 8 bases lining up with TRBD2. Trimming at V came to 6 bases and at J to 3 bases, leaving 11 bases not matched to a gene. The CDR3 consists of 16 residues. Germline V gene data show CDR1 as MNHEY and CDR2 as SMNVEV (reference sequence). Here the CDR3 reads CASRTPRGLETDTQYF. For the CDR3, the DNA is TGTGCCAGCAGGACACCGCGGGGACTAGAGACAGATACGCAGTATTTT.

The chain uses TRBV19 and TRBJ2-3, with a tentative D call TRBD1 (6 bases). Trimming took 5 bases from V and 3 from J, leaving 18 bases between them. Germline assignment: CDR1 LNHDA and CDR2 SQIVND (reference sequence). The CDR3 is 16 residues long. Here the CDR3 DNA reads TGTGCCAGTAGTCCTGCAACAGGGAGTATGACAGATACGCAGTATTTT. It yields the protein CASSPATGSMTDTQYF.

The J gene is TRBJ2-3, the V gene TRBV7-9; 8 nucleotides match TRBD2. Germline CDR1 is SEHNR and CDR2 is FQNEAQ (reference sequence). The junction had 16 bases not matched to a gene; V was cut back by 4 bases and J by 7 bases. CDR3 length equals 17 residues. Here the CDR3 DNA reads TGTGCCAGCAGCTCCCAGAAACCGGGACTAGACGGTCATACGCAGTATTTT. Its protein is CASSSQKPGLDGHTQYF.

The chain links TRBV18 to TRBJ2-7; 9 bases match TRBD1. Losses at the gene ends were 5 bases for V and 4 bases for J; bases not matched to a gene: 9. This CDR3 spans 15 amino acids. Per the germline V gene, CDR1 is KGHSH and CDR2 is LQKENI. CDR3 sequence reads: CASSSTGQGMYEQYF. Written as DNA, the CDR3 is TGTGCCAGCTCATCTACGGGACAGGGAATGTACGAGCAGTACTTC.

The gene calls are TRBV2 and TRBJ1-1; no firm D call. The V gene lost 2 bases and the J gene lost 4 bases, with 11 bases spanning the gap. Per the germline V gene, CDR1 is SNHLY and CDR2 is FYNNEI. This CDR3 spans 14 amino acids. CDR3 amino acids: CASSENGPSTEAFF. The CDR3 DNA sequence: TGTGCCAGCAGTGAAAATGGGCCAAGCACTGAAGCTTTCTTT.